This T cell receptor (beta chain) was identified in a study of radiation and T cells in renal cell carcinoma (dated by TCRdb to about 2020). About the full investigation: Samples came from a clinical trial, in which primary renal cell carcinomas received 15 Gy stereotactic body radiation therapy followed by nephrectomy 4 weeks later. A total of some 55 samples underwent TCR beta sequencing, made up of 25 or so tumors and about 27 peripheral blood samples. In the approximately 49 samples combined, some 4,100,000 unique CDR3 nucleotide sequences were found, encoding approximately 2,800,000 unique CDR3 amino acid sequences. What the work shows at the level of the full study, not this receptor alone: Because the trial had a single-armed design, the trial could not examine how radiation dose or scheduling affected the TCR repertoire. Top tumor clonotypes rose in blood from baseline to 2 weeks post-radiation, then contracted by 4 weeks, suggesting transient expansion of tumor-resident clones. Changes in the blood repertoire were not tracked past 4 weeks after treatment. Because pretreatment tumor biopsies were not available, the study could not determine whether clonotypes were already present within the tumor at baseline.

The label giving this sample's time point can be read as: baseline pretreatment blood. Explained via the paper, the treatment or condition label denotes: 15 Gy SBRT to primary tumor, nephrectomy 4 weeks later. To follow tumor-enriched clonotypes, peripheral blood was collected serially from radiation-treated patients at baseline and again at 2 weeks and 4 weeks after SBRT. Every patient had renal cell carcinoma of clear cell pathology. Genomic DNA for TCR sequencing was prepared using the QIAamp DNA Blood Mini Kit (Qiagen). Samples were included in the analyses only if all quality control checks were passed. To note about this clone: The clone's antigen remains unknown. There are no base qualities to consult, and no much larger clone falls within one base.

The immunoSEQ kit was used, according to the manufacturer's recommendations, to generate TCR beta libraries from genomic DNA. To prepare libraries, a first multiplex PCR with proprietary primers was run, followed by a second PCR that added unique barcodes, and a bead cleanup was done after each round. A kit-provided positive control reaction and a negative control reaction were included in every sample batch. The final libraries underwent checking on an Agilent 4200 TapeStation D1000 ScreenTape, volumetric pooling, and quantification by qPCR. Sequencing was performed on an Illumina NextSeq500 using a MidOutput 150-cycle cartridge, with 156 Read1 cycles, 15 Index1 cycles, and the kit custom primers. The pooled library was loaded at approximately 1 pM with a roughly 22% PhiX control spike-in. In the source study's methods: The vendor-processed data were analyzed in R, and a clonotype was defined as all T cells that share the same CDR3 nucleotide sequence. In the clone abundance analyses, frequencies in each sample were normalized to that sample's 10,000 most abundant clones. Before analysis, public T cell clones were removed, and these numbered fewer than six per sample on average. Tumor-enriched and baseline blood-enriched clonotypes were defined by at least a 32-fold difference in abundance between compartments. A beta-binomial differential abundance model was applied to find clonotypes that expanded or contracted between blood time points. Tumor-blood repertoire similarity was measured with the Baroni-Urbani and Buser coefficient, and group comparisons used two-tailed Wilcoxon tests in R. TCRdb provides this immuneACCESS table in a form limited to in-frame rearrangements. Some clones are lacking; in checked studies, under half of them reflect an unresolved V gene, and why the rest are absent is not known. V and J calls and clone size come straight from that table; D and trimming were deduced from the DNA. This sample comprises tens of thousands of clones, around 72% of them detected only once. The ten largest make up roughly 8% of the sample.

A distance of 7 bases separates the germline ends of V and J, which lose 6 bases and 1 base respectively. Reading from cysteine to phenylalanine, the CDR3 counts 13 amino acids. Of the read, only the CDR3 DNA is kept; its 39 bases are in frame from base 1. The CDR1 and CDR2 encoded by the germline V gene (reference sequence) are LNHDA and SQIVND. This chain is built from TRBV19 and TRBJ1-3, with the D segment identity uncertain. This TCR derives from a man in his 60s with renal cell carcinoma. The sequences come from blood, collected from a patient whose treatment included radiotherapy and nephrectomy. The DNA sequence reads TGTGCCAGTAGGACGGCGTCTGGAAACACCATATATTTT. It is translated as CASRTASGNTIYF.